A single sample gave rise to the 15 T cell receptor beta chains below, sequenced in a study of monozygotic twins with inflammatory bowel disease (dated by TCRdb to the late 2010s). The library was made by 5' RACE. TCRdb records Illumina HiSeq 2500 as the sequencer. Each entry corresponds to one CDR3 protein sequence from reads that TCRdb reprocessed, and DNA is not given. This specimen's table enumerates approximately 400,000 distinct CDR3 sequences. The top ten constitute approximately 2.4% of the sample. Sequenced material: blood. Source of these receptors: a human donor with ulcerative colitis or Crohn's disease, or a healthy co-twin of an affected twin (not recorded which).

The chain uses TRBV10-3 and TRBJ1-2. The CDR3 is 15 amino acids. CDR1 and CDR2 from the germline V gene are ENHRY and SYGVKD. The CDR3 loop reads CAISESEGLNYGYTF.

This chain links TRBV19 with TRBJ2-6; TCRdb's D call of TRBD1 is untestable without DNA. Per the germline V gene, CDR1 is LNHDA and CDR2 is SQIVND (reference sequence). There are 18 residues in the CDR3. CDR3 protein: CASSTRTGGISGANVLTF.

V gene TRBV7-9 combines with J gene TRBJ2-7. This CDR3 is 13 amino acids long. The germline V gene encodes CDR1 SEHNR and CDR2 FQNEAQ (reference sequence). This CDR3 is CASHGQGSYEQYF.

CDR3: CASSSSGTPSTDTQYF. V gene TRBV5-1 combines with J gene TRBJ2-3; TCRdb designates TRBD1, a call that cannot be tested without DNA. Germline CDR1 and CDR2: SGHRS and YFSETQ. The CDR3 has 16 residues.

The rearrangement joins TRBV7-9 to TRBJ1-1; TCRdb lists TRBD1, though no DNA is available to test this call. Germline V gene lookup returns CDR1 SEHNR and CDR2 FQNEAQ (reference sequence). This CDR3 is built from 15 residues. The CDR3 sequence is CASSTTGLRGTEAFF.

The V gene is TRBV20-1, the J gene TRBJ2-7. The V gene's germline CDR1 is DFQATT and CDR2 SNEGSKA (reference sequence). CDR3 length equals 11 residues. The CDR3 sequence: CSARGAYEQYF.

This CDR3 is CASSPVGLSADTQYF. The V gene is TRBV5-4, the J gene TRBJ2-3; TCRdb's D call, TRBD1, is unchecked because there is no DNA. The germline CDR1 and CDR2 sequences are SGHNT and YYREEE (reference sequence). This CDR3 contains 15 residues.

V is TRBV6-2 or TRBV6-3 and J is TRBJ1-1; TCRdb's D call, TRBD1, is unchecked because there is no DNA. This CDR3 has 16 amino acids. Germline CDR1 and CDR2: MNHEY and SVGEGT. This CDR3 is CASIDRDRGLGTEAFF.

The CDR3 region is CASSFMVGDTQYF. The chain joins TRBV7-7 to TRBJ2-3. Germline V lookup: CDR1 SSHAT, CDR2 FNYEAQ (reference sequence). This CDR3 region has 13 residues.

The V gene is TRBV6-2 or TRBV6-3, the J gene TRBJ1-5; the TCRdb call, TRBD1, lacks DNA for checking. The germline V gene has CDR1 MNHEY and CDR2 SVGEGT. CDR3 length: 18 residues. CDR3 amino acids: CASSYQDSGPPSNQPQHF.

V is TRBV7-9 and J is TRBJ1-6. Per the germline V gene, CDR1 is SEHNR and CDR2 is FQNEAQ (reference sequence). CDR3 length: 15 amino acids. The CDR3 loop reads CASSPGGELNSPLHF.

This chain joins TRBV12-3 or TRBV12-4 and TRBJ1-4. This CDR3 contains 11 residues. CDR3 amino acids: CASKANEKLFF.

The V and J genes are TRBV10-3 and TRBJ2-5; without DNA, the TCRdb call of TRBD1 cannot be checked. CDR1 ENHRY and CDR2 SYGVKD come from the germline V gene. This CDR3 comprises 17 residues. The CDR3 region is CAISGYGFSDPAETQYF.

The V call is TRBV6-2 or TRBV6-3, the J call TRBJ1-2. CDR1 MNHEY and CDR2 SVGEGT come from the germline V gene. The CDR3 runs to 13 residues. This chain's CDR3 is CASSADDLGGYTF.

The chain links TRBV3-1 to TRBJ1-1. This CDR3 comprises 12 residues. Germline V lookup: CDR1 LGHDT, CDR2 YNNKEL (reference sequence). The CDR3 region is CASSLGKGEAFF.